A selection of T cell receptor beta chains follows, all from one sample in a study of tumor-infiltrating lymphocytes in primary liver carcinoma. TCRdb independently ran MiXCR on the multiplex PCR reads; one entry per CDR3 protein. Found here are more than 90,000 distinct CDR3 sequences, about 63% of them singletons; the top ten hold approximately 12%. The sample comprised liver tumor tissue from sampling region 2. Receptors originate from a woman aged 55-69 years with primary liver carcinoma and hepatitis B virus infection. CDR3s include the opening cysteine and the closing phenylalanine or tryptophan. The D gene is left open where the match is weak. A clone size is listed for some rows: how often the clone was seen (once, few, many), or a class if it is expanded.

abundance	len	v_gene	d_gene	j_gene	CDR3nt	CDR3aa
.	15	TRBV20-1	TRBD1	TRBJ1-5	TGCAGTGGTAAGGGACAGGGGGGAAGCAATCAGCCCCAGCATTTT	CSGKGQGGSNQPQHF
.	14	TRBV12-5	.	TRBJ1-2	TGTGCTAGTGGTCGCCCAGGCACAAGGCTGGGCTACACCTTC	CASGRPGTRLGYTF
.	20	TRBV28	TRBD2	TRBJ2-5	TGTGCCAGCAGTTCCGACGGACGAAGCGGGAGGCAGCAACTTCAAGAGACCCAGTACTTC	CASSSDGRSGRQQLQETQYF
.	15	TRBV11-2	TRBD2	TRBJ2-3	TGTGCCAGCAGCCCTGGACTAGCGGCTCCAGATACGCGGTATTTT	CASSPGLAAPDTRYF
.	16	TRBV9	TRBD1	TRBJ2-1	TGTGCCAGCAGCGCCCCGGGACAGGGCTCCTACAATGAGCAGTTCTTC	CASSAPGQGSYNEQFF
many	11	TRBV28	.	TRBJ1-2	TGTGCCAGCAGTTTAGGTTTTGGCTACACCTTC	CASSLGFGYTF
once	17	TRBV11-2	TRBD2	TRBJ2-3	TGTGCCAGCAACCTGGGACTAGCAGTGCCGATCACAGATACGCAGTATTTT	CASNLGLAVPITDTQYF
.	13	TRBV18	.	TRBJ2-5	TGTGCCAGCTCCATAGCGGCACAAGAGACCCAGTACTTC	CASSIAAQETQYF
many	19	TRBV28	.	TRBJ2-7	TGTGCCAGCAGTCCCCGACAGGGAAAGACTCCCGGGAGCTCGACCGAGCAGTACTTC	CASSPRQGKTPGSSTEQYF
once	14	TRBV19	TRBD1	TRBJ2-3	TGTGCCAGTACCAGACAGGGTTCCACAGAAACGCAGTATTTT	CASTRQGSTETQYF